This T cell receptor (beta chain) was captured in a study of blood T cell repertoires in COVID-19. Study overall: The study drew acute and convalescent COVID-19 samples from the United States, Italy and Spain. PBMCs, B-cell-depleted T cells, or T cells provided the cDNA or gDNA that made up the material.

The V end lost 3 bases, the J end lost 11 bases, and 16 bases lay between the germline ends. Germline CDR1 MNHEY, CDR2 SMNVEV (reference sequence). The CDR3 consists of 14 residues. Seattle patient enrollment occurred during active infection, with longitudinal follow-up thereafter. Authors' data handling: The authors estimated nucleated cell counts from reference gene primer amplification. Only in-frame clones appear in the TCRdb table, and some are missing; sequencing was by immunoSEQ multiplex PCR. V, J and clone size are those of that table, while D and trimming were read from the DNA. Of under 150,000 clones listed, approximately 85% are singletons.

The V call is TRBV27, the J call TRBJ1-4, with D unclear. Material for sequencing was peripheral blood. The TCR was taken from a woman aged 55 to 70 with COVID-19, enrolled during active disease. Here the CDR3 DNA reads TGTGCCAGCAGTTTGAATCCTCTTGCGGGTAAACTGTTTTTT. Protein sequence: CASSLNPLAGKLFF.